The 7 T cell receptor beta chains listed next were all sequenced from one sample in a study of blood T cell repertoires in COVID-19. Clones were read by immunoSEQ multiplex PCR, and TCRdb kept only the in-frame ones, dropping some. The sample has about 86,000 clones; 85% to 90% are singletons. Sequenced sample: PBMCs or T cells enriched from blood (not recorded which). These receptors were taken from a woman aged 50 to 60 with acute COVID-19.

V gene TRBV2 combines with J gene TRBJ2-7; D uncertain. The CDR3 sequence is 16 residues long. Germline CDR1 is SNHLY and CDR2 is FYNNEI. The V and J ends lost 2 bases and 7 bases respectively, with 21 bases between them. This CDR3 reads CASSEFLASEFLEQYF. CDR3 nucleotide sequence: TGTGCCAGCAGTGAATTTCTTGCCTCAGAATTTTTGGAGCAGTACTTC.

This clone has only one observation. The rearrangement uses TRBV15 and TRBJ2-7; D may be TRBD2 (6 bases). CDR3 length: 17 residues. Germline CDR1 and CDR2: LNHNV and YYDKDF (reference sequence). The V gene lost 0 bases and the J gene lost 2 bases, with 17 bases spanning the gap. The CDR3 nucleotides are TGTGCCACCAGCAGAGATTTTAGGCGGGGCAGCGCCTACGAGCAGTACTTC. Its translation is CATSRDFRRGSAYEQYF.

The chain links TRBV6-5 to TRBJ1-4; D uncertain. Germline V CDR1 and CDR2: MNHEY, SVGAGI. The CDR3 covers 14 residues. V was clipped by 2 bases and J by 4 bases, with 8 bases between them. Here the CDR3 reads CASSYNRFNEKLFF. The DNA for the CDR3 is TGTGCCAGCAGTTACAACAGATTTAATGAAAAACTGTTTTTT.

V gene TRBV19 combines with J gene TRBJ2-3; a possible D gene is TRBD1 (5 bases). This CDR3 has 14 residues. Per the germline V gene, CDR1 is LNHDA and CDR2 is SQIVND (reference sequence). The V gene lost 10 bases and the J gene lost 4 bases, with 18 bases spanning the gap. CDR3 nucleotide sequence: TGTGCCACATCCCAGGGTGGATTTGCAGATACGCAGTATTTT. It yields the protein CATSQGGFADTQYF.

J is TRBJ2-7 and V is TRBV27; 13 positions match TRBD2. Germline CDR1 is MNHEY and CDR2 is SMNVEV (reference sequence). Trimming cost V 4 bases and J 5 bases; bases outside gene matches: 11. CDR3 length equals 17 residues. The CDR3 here is CASSSRRTSGSWDEQYF. In DNA form, the CDR3 reads TGTGCCAGCAGTTCCCGACGGACTAGCGGGAGTTGGGACGAGCAGTACTTC.

This sequence joins TRBV12-3 or TRBV12-4 and TRBJ1-2; 7 nucleotides agree with TRBD1. There are 12 residues in the CDR3. The J segment lost 8 bases and the V segment lost 5 bases, leaving 5 bases of the junction unmatched. In DNA, the CDR3 is TGTGCCAGCAGTCGACAGGGATGGGGCTACACCTTC. This codes for CASSRQGWGYTF.

The chain joins TRBV9 to TRBJ1-2; D perhaps matches TRBD1 (5 bases). Between the trimmed V and J ends, which lost 0 bases and 0 bases, there was a span of 9 bases. This CDR3 has 15 amino acids. CDR1 SGDLS and CDR2 YYNGEE come from the germline V gene. The CDR3: CASSVAQGANYGYTF. The DNA for the CDR3 is TGTGCCAGCAGCGTAGCCCAGGGCGCTAACTATGGCTACACCTTC.